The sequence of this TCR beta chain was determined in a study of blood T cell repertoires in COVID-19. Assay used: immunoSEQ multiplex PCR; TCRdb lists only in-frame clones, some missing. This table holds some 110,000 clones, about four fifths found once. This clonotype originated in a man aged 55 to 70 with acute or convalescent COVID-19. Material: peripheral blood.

The CDR3 DNA reads TGTGCCAGCAGCCAGCTGGCTAGCGGGAGCTTACTGTTTTTT. Translating gives CASSQLASGSLLFF. The V call is TRBV9, the J call TRBJ2-2, with 10 bases identical to TRBD2. The CDR3 is 14 amino acids. The V and J ends lost 4 bases and 14 bases, in that order; junction bases with no gene match: 11. Germline CDR1 SGDLS, CDR2 YYNGEE.